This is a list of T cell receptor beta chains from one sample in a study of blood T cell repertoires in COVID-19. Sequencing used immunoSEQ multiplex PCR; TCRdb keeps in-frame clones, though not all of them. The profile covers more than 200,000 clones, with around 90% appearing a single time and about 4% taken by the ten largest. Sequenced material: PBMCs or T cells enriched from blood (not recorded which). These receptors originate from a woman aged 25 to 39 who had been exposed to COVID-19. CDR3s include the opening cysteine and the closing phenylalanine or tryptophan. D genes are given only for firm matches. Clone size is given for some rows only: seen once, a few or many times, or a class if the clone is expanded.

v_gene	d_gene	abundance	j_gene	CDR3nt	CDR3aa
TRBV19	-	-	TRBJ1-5	TGTGCCAGTAGTTTTGGGATAGGACTAAACCCGAATAGCAATCAGCCCCAGCATTTT	CASSFGIGLNPNSNQPQHF
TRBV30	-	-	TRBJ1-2	TGTGCCTGGAGTGTACGTCAGGGTAGTTATGGCTACACCTTC	CAWSVRQGSYGYTF
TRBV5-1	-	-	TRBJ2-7	TGCGCCAGCACCCTTCCGGGGACCTACGAGCAGTACTTC	CASTLPGTYEQYF
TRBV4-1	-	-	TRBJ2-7	TGCGCCAGCAGCCAAGGAATACGGGAAGGGAGTCTCTACGAGCAGTACTTC	CASSQGIREGSLYEQYF
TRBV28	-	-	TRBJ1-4	TGTGCCAGCACTTCGGCGTTCCTACAGGGAGCGGAGAAAGATGAAAAACTGTTTTTT	CASTSAFLQGAEKDEKLFF
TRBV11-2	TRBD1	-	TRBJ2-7	TGTGCCAGCAGCTTGGCCGGGACAGTGAGCGAGCAGTACTTC	CASSLAGTVSEQYF
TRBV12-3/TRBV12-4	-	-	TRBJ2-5	TGTGCCAGCAGTTTACTATCAGAGACCCAGTACTTC	CASSLLSETQYF
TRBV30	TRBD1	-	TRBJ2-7	TGTGCCTGGAGGCCCCGGGACAGTTACAACTACGAGCAGTACTTC	CAWRPRDSYNYEQYF
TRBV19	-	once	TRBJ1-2	TGTGCCAGTAGTATCAAAGCTCCTGCACAGAACTATGGCTACACCTTC	CASSIKAPAQNYGYTF
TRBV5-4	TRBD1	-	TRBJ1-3	TGTGCCAGCAGCCTCCCGGGACAGAACTCTGGAAACACCATATATTTT	CASSLPGQNSGNTIYF
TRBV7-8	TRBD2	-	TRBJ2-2	TGTGCCAGCAGCATACTGAGCGGGAGAATAAACACCGGGGAGCTGTTTTTT	CASSILSGRINTGELFF
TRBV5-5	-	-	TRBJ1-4	TGTGCCAGCAGCTTCGGGTTTGCAACTAATGAAAAACTGTTTTTT	CASSFGFATNEKLFF
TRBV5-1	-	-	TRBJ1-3	TGCGCCAGCAGCTGGGGACTTACCGAAGGAAACACCATATATTTT	CASSWGLTEGNTIYF
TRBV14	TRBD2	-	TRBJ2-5	TGTGCCAGCAGCCAAGGGGCGGGAGGACAAACCCAGTACTTC	CASSQGAGGQTQYF
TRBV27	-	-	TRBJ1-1	TGTGCCAGCAGTTTATCCCCTGACAGACATGAAGCTTTCTTT	CASSLSPDRHEAFF
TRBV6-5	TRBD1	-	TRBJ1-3	TGTGCCAGCAGTTCCGGGACAGGGAGCTCTGGAAACACCATATATTTT	CASSSGTGSSGNTIYF
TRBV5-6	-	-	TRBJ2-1	TGTGCCAGCAGCTTGGACTCCTGGAGACTAGAAGACAATGAGCAGTTCTTC	CASSLDSWRLEDNEQFF
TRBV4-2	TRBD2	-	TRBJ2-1	TGTGCCAGCAGCCAAACTAGCGGGAGAGTCAATGAGCAGTTCTTC	CASSQTSGRVNEQFF
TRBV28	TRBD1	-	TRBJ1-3	TGTGCCAGCAGCCCTACCGGGACAGGGGGCCGCAACACCATATATTTT	CASSPTGTGGRNTIYF
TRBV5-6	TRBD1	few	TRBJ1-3	TGTGCCAGCAGCAAACAGGGGCCTGGAAACACCATATATTTT	CASSKQGPGNTIYF
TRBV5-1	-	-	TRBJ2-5	TGCGCCAGCAGCTTGTATCCAGTTACGGAGACCCAGTACTTC	CASSLYPVTETQYF
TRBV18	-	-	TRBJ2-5	TGTGCCAGCTCACGCTCCCCCGTGCCAGGGGATTTGGTTGAGACCCAGTACTTC	CASSRSPVPGDLVETQYF
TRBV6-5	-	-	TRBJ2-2	TGTGCCAGCAGCCGCACCCAGGGTACCGGGGAGCTGTTTTTT	CASSRTQGTGELFF
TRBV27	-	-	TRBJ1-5	TGTGCCAGCAGGCGTACAGACAATCAGCCCCAGCATTTT	CASRRTDNQPQHF
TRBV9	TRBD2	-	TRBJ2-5	TGTGCCAGCAGCGTAGGACCCGTTGGGAGGGGAGAAGAGACCCAGTACTTC	CASSVGPVGRGEETQYF
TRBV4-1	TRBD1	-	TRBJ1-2	TGCGCCAGCAGCCCACCGGGACAGTCATATGGCTACACCTTC	CASSPPGQSYGYTF
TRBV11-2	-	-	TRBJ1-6	TGTGCCAGCGCCACTAGACACCTAAGTATCTATAATTCACCCCTCCACTTT	CASATRHLSIYNSPLHF
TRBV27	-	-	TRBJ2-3	TGTGCCAGCAGTTTATTATCTAGGCCAGATACGCAGTATTTT	CASSLLSRPDTQYF
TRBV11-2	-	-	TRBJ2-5	TGTGCCAGCAGCTTCTTGTTTGGCGGGAAAGAGACCCAGTACTTC	CASSFLFGGKETQYF
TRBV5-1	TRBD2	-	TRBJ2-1	TGCGCCAGCAGCAATAGCGGGAATAGCTGGGATGAGCAGTTCTTC	CASSNSGNSWDEQFF
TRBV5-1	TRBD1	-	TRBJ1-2	TGCGCCAGCAGTTATGCCGGGACAGACTATAACTATGGCTACACCTTC	CASSYAGTDYNYGYTF
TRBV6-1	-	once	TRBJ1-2	TGTGCCAGCAGTGAAACGGGACTTTATGGCTACACCTTC	CASSETGLYGYTF
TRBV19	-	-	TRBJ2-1	TGTGCCAGTAGTAAATACAAGGACGGGAAGATCAACAATGAGCAGTTCTTC	CASSKYKDGKINNEQFF
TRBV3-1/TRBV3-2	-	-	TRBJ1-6	TGTGCCAGCAGGGGGAGCTCCTATAATTCACCCCTCCACTTT	CASRGSSYNSPLHF
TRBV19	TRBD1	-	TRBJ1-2	TGTGCCAGTAGCCCTAACAGGGGGGATGGCTACACCTTC	CASSPNRGDGYTF
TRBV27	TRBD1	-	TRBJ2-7	TGTGCCAGCAGTTCGGAACCTCCGGGACAGGGTCACGAGCAGTACTTC	CASSSEPPGQGHEQYF
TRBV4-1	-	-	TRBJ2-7	TGCGCCAGCAGCCAAGGAATGGGGGCTAGCGGACTTTACGAGCAGTACTTC	CASSQGMGASGLYEQYF
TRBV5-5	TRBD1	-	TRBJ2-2	TGTGCCAGCAGCTTAACCGGGACAGGGGGCACCGGGGAGCTGTTTTTT	CASSLTGTGGTGELFF
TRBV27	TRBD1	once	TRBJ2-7	TGTGCCAGCAGTTCGCACAGGGGGAAGGGGTACTTC	CASSSHRGKGYF
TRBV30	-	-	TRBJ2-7	TGTGCCTCCCAGCGGCCCTTGGGGGAGCAGTACTTC	CASQRPLGEQYF
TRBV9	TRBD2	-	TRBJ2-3	TGTGCCAGCAGCGAGCAACCTCTAGCGGGAGTCACAGATACGCAGTATTTT	CASSEQPLAGVTDTQYF
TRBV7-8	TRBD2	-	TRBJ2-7	TGTGCCAGCAGCGGGTTAGCGGGGTTCTCCTACGAGCAGTACTTC	CASSGLAGFSYEQYF
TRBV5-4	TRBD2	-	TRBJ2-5	TGTGCCAGCAGCTCCGGAAGGACTAGCGGACAAGAGACCCAGTACTTC	CASSSGRTSGQETQYF
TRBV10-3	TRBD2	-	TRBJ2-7	TGTGCCATCGCGAAGACTAGCCAAAGATCCTACGAGCAGTACTTC	CAIAKTSQRSYEQYF
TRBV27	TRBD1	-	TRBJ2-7	TGTGCCACCCAGGGGGCTAGCTCCTACGAGCAGTACTTC	CATQGASSYEQYF
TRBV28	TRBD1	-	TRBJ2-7	TGTGCCAGCAGTTCCGGACAGGCGCCGGGGGAGCAGTACTTC	CASSSGQAPGEQYF
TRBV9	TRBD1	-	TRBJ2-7	TGTGCCAGCAGCCGACAGGGGCGCAACGAGCAGTACTTC	CASSRQGRNEQYF
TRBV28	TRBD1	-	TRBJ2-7	TGTGCCAGTACCGGGACAGGGGGTTGGGGCTCCTACGAGCAGTACTTC	CASTGTGGWGSYEQYF
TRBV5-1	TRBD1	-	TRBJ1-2	TGCGCCAGCACCATTGGGACAGGGAGTTTCGGCTACACCTTC	CASTIGTGSFGYTF
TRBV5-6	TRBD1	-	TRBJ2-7	TGTGCCAGCAGCTTGGCCCAGGGGGTTGCCTACGAGCAGTACTTC	CASSLAQGVAYEQYF
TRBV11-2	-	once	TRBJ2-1	TGTGCCAGCAGCTTCCAACAGTCCTACAATGAGCAGTTCTTC	CASSFQQSYNEQFF